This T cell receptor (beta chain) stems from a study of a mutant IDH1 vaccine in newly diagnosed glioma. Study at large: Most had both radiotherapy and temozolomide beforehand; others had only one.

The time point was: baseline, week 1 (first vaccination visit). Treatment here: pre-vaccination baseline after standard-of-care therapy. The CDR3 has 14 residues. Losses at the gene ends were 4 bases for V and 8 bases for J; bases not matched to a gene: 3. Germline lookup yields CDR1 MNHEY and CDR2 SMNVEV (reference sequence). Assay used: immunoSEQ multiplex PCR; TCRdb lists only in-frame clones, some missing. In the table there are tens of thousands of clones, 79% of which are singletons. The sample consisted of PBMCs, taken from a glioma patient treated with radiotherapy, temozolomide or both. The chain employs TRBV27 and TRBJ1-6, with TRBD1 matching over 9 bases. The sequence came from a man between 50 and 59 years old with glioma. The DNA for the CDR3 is TGTGCCAGCAGTTCGGACAGGGGCGATTCACCCCTCCACTTT. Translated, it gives CASSSDRGDSPLHF.